This T cell receptor beta chain was recovered during a study of response to subunit inactivated influenza vaccine. MiXCR was run by TCRdb on the RT-PCR reads, yielding one entry per CDR3 protein. In the table there are about 650,000 distinct CDR3 sequences, 15% to 17% of which are singletons. The CDR3 sequence is 13 residues long. Germline values: CDR1 SGHRS, CDR2 YFSETQ. V lost 4 bases and J lost 7, with 11 bases in between. The chain is built from TRBV5-1 and TRBJ2-2; no clear D gene. The TCR comes from a man aged 45-60 years who received an inactivated influenza vaccine. This material consisted of PBMCs from blood, taken roughly 13 days after vaccination. In DNA, the CDR3 is TGCGCCAGCAGCCCTCAGACTGGCGGGGAGCTGTTTTTT. Translation gives CASSPQTGGELFF.